This passage covers 26 T cell receptor beta chains from one sample sequenced in a study of cytomegalovirus exposure and HLA in healthy donors. Both 60 Vbeta primers and 13 Jbeta primers went into the PCR. Sequenced by immunoSEQ multiplex PCR; TCRdb stores in-frame clones only, minus some. Here the sample spans over 70,000 clones, approximately 80% being singletons. The sample consisted of PBMCs. The receptors come from a man under 40 in good health and CMV-seronegative.

V and J are TRBV27 and TRBJ1-2; TRBD1 might be the D (5 bases). Germline lookup yields CDR1 MNHEY and CDR2 SMNVEV (reference sequence). Trimming left V 0 bases short and J 8 bases short, with 19 bases between. CDR3 length: 16 residues. In DNA, the CDR3 is TGTGCCAGCAGTTTATCGATTGACAGCCCCCCTGAGGGCTACACCTTC. Its translation: CASSLSIDSPPEGYTF.

The sample holds a few counts of this clone. This sequence joins TRBV6-5 and TRBJ1-1; D gene ambiguous. CDR1 and CDR2 from the germline V gene are MNHEY and SVGAGI. V lost 2 bases to trimming and J lost 0 bases, with 10 bases between them. The CDR3 contains 15 residues. The CDR3 DNA reads as TGTGCCAGCAGTTACGCTAAGATGTTGAACACTGAAGCTTTCTTT. Its protein product is CASSYAKMLNTEAFF.

The V and J genes are TRBV7-9 and TRBJ2-7; TRBD1 is a possible D gene (5 bases). V lost 0 bases and J 4 bases, leaving 16 bases between the germline ends. CDR3 length: 16 amino acids. Germline V gives CDR1 SEHNR, CDR2 FQNEAQ (reference sequence). The CDR3 protein is CASSLARGRVVYEQYF. DNA of the CDR3: TGTGCCAGCAGCTTAGCGCGTGGCAGGGTCGTATACGAGCAGTACTTC.

The chain joins TRBV9 to TRBJ1-1, with 7 bases fitting TRBD1. From germline, CDR1 is SGDLS and CDR2 YYNGEE. Trimming removed 1 base from V and 0 bases from J; junction bases left unmatched: 3. The CDR3 length is 15 residues. Here the CDR3 reads CASSVYRGLNTEAFF. The CDR3 coding sequence is TGTGCCAGCAGCGTATACAGGGGCCTGAACACTGAAGCTTTCTTT. Full variable domain (rest looked up from reference TRBV9 and TRBJ1-1): DSGVTQTPKHLITATGQRVTLRCSPRSGDLSVYWYQQSLDQGLQFLIQYYNGEERAKGNILERFSAQQFPDLHSELNLSSLELGDSALYFCASSVYRGLNTEAFFGQGTRLTVV.

This chain links TRBV6-6 with TRBJ1-2, with 7 bases matching TRBD1. Germline-derived CDR1 and CDR2 are MNHNY and SVGAGI (reference sequence). The V segment lost 6 bases and the J segment 5 bases; nucleotides outside the gene matches: 6. The CDR3 is 13 residues long. The CDR3 here is CASSSDRDYGYTF. CDR3 nucleotides: TGTGCCAGCAGCTCCGACAGGGATTATGGCTACACCTTC.

V gene TRBV10-2 combines with J gene TRBJ1-1; weak D call: TRBD1 (6 bases). CDR1 and CDR2 from the germline V gene are WSHSY and SAAADI. This CDR3 is built from 17 residues. Trimming stripped 2 bases from V and 0 bases from J, with 16 bases between. The DNA for the CDR3 is TGCGCCAGCAGTGAGCCTAGTGACAGGATCATGAACACTGAAGCTTTCTTT. Translating gives CASSEPSDRIMNTEAFF.

The J gene is TRBJ2-2, the V gene TRBV4-1; 9 positions match TRBD2. The V segment lost 6 bases and the J segment 5 bases; nucleotides outside the gene matches: 16. CDR1 MGHRA and CDR2 YSYEKL come from the germline V gene. CDR3 length: 18 residues. The CDR3 sequence: CASSPQRGGRGGTGELFF. CDR3 coding DNA: TGCGCCAGCAGTCCACAGAGGGGGGGGCGGGGGGGAACCGGGGAGCTGTTTTTT.

V is TRBV7-7 and J is TRBJ2-5, with TRBD1 identical over 7 bases. The germline V gene encodes CDR1 SSHAT and CDR2 FNYEAQ (reference sequence). Trimming cost V 5 bases and J 2 bases; bases outside gene matches: 8. The CDR3 covers 15 residues. The CDR3, as DNA: TGTGCCAGCAGCGCGGGTTGGGGACAGCAAGAGACCCAGTACTTC. This gives the protein CASSAGWGQQETQYF.

V gene TRBV5-1 combines with J gene TRBJ1-1; a weak D match, TRBD1 (6 bases). This CDR3 is 14 amino acids long. Deletions cut 1 base from V and 8 bases from J, with 15 bases between. Germline V gives CDR1 SGHRS, CDR2 YFSETQ. The CDR3 region has the DNA TGCGCCAGCAGCTTGTATTCAGGGGCTGGCGAAGCTTTCTTT. Its protein product is CASSLYSGAGEAFF.

This sequence joins TRBV28 and TRBJ2-3; maybe TRBD2 (5 bases). V was trimmed by 7 bases and J by 0 bases, leaving 14 bases between them. CDR3 length: 15 residues. Germline loops: CDR1 MDHEN, CDR2 SYDVKM. In DNA form, the CDR3 reads TGTGCCAGCACTCCAAGCGGATCTAGCACAGATACGCAGTATTTT. Translating it yields CASTPSGSSTDTQYF.

The chain is built from TRBV28 and TRBJ1-5, with D perhaps TRBD1 (6 bases). The CDR3 is made up of 13 amino acids. Trimming shortened V by 4 bases and J by 4 bases, and 8 bases separated the two germline ends. Germline loops: CDR1 MDHEN, CDR2 SYDVKM. CDR3 loop: CASSWGRNQPQHF. Written as DNA, the CDR3 is TGTGCCAGCAGTTGGGGGCGAAATCAGCCCCAGCATTTT.

The CDR3 DNA follows: TGTGCCAGCTCACCACTTGGACAGGGGGAGCAGTACTTC. This codes for CASSPLGQGEQYF. The chain combines TRBV18 with TRBJ2-7; 9 nucleotides match TRBD1. The CDR3 contains 13 residues. Per germline, CDR1 KGHSH and CDR2 LQKENI. V lost 1 base, J lost 7 bases, and 2 bases stayed unmatched.

The V and J genes are TRBV28 and TRBJ2-7, with 10 bases identical to TRBD2. Germline V gives CDR1 MDHEN, CDR2 SYDVKM. The CDR3 totals 16 residues. V trimming: 5 bases; J trimming: 6 bases; junction bases outside the gene matches: 13. The CDR3 region is CASSPGTSESPAEQYF. CDR3 sequence (DNA): TGTGCCAGCAGTCCCGGGACTAGCGAGAGCCCGGCCGAGCAGTACTTC.

This clone was counted a single time. The chain employs TRBV4-2 and TRBJ1-4, with D possibly being TRBD1 (5 bases). Germline V gene lookup returns CDR1 LGHNA and CDR2 YNFKEQ. Trimming left V 1 base short and J 5 bases short, with 11 bases between. CDR3 length: 15 residues. In DNA form, the CDR3 reads TGTGCCAGCAGCCAAGTTGGCGGGGACAATGAAAAACTGTTTTTT. Protein product: CASSQVGGDNEKLFF.

With regard to this clone: Mismatch with germline at one junction end may stem from a read error. The V and J genes are TRBV7-9 and TRBJ2-1; no reliable D call. Looked up from germline, CDR1 is SEHNR and CDR2 is FQNEAQ (reference sequence). The CDR3 consists of 15 residues. CDR3 DNA sequence: TGTTCCAGCAGCTTAGGTACCAGCTCCTACAATGAGCAGTTCTTC. Amino acid sequence: CSSSLGTSSYNEQFF.

The V gene is TRBV10-3, the J gene TRBJ1-1; 12 bases align to TRBD1. The CDR3 is 16 residues long. The germline V gene has CDR1 ENHRY and CDR2 SYGVKD. J gave up 6 bases and V 5 bases, and 10 bases lay outside the gene matches. In DNA form, the CDR3 reads TGTGCCATCAGTCTCGCCGGGACAGGGGGCGTTGCTGAAGCTTTCTTT. Translating gives CAISLAGTGGVAEAFF.

The V gene is TRBV5-1, the J gene TRBJ2-1, with 7 bases aligning to TRBD2. This CDR3 contains 15 residues. Germline V gene data show CDR1 as SGHRS and CDR2 as YFSETQ. Unmatched junction bases numbered 10, after V lost 5 bases and J lost 5 bases. The CDR3 here is CASRAPGTTNNEQFF. The DNA for the CDR3 is TGCGCCAGCAGGGCCCCCGGGACTACTAACAATGAGCAGTTCTTC.

The CDR3, as DNA: TGTGCCAGCAGCTTATTTATGAACACTGAAGCTTTCTTT. This translates into CASSLFMNTEAFF. The chain employs TRBV7-2 and TRBJ1-1; D is ambiguous. V was trimmed by 2 bases and J by 0 bases, leaving 4 bases between them. Germline V gene data show CDR1 as SGHTA and CDR2 as FQGNSA. This CDR3 comprises 13 residues.

This chain links TRBV7-9 with TRBJ1-2, with 7 positions matching TRBD1. CDR1 SEHNR and CDR2 FQNEAQ come from the germline V gene (reference sequence). This CDR3 is 15 amino acids long. V lost 10 bases and J lost 6; bases outside the gene matches: 17. This CDR3 reads CANEPPARGHDGYTF. CDR3 DNA: TGTGCCAACGAACCCCCAGCGAGGGGGCATGATGGCTACACCTTC.

The chain combines TRBV18 with TRBJ2-1, with TRBD1 matching over 12 bases. This CDR3 contains 14 residues. Germline CDR1 and CDR2: KGHSH and LQKENI. V lost 2 bases to trimming and J lost 12 bases; unmatched junction nucleotides: 5. CDR3 in amino acids: CASSPGTGGAGQFF. The CDR3 region has the DNA TGTGCCAGCTCACCAGGGACAGGGGGCGCGGGGCAGTTCTTC.

The V gene is TRBV7-2, the J gene TRBJ2-7, with D maybe TRBD2 (5 bases). V gave up 5 bases and J gave up 0 bases, with 14 bases separating them. Per germline, CDR1 SGHTA and CDR2 FQGNSA. CDR3 length: 15 amino acids. The CDR3 loop reads CASSRGLLPSYEQYF. CDR3 coding DNA: TGTGCCAGCAGCCGCGGACTTCTTCCCTCCTACGAGCAGTACTTC.

The chain has TRBV5-1 and TRBJ1-2; 9 nucleotides align to TRBD1. Looked up from germline, CDR1 is SGHRS and CDR2 is YFSETQ. The V segment lost 4 bases and the J segment 0 bases; nucleotides outside the gene matches: 7. The CDR3 totals 16 residues. CDR3 residues: CASSAGTGSTNYGYTF. In nucleotides, the CDR3 is TGCGCCAGCAGCGCCGGGACAGGGAGTACTAACTATGGCTACACCTTC.

V is TRBV6-6 and J is TRBJ1-1; 12 nucleotides match TRBD1. The V gene's germline CDR1 is MNHNY and CDR2 SVGAGI (reference sequence). J lost 9 bases, V lost 6 bases, and 14 bases had no gene match. This CDR3 contains 16 residues. CDR3 in amino acids: CASRNPSGTGGGKAFF. The CDR3 region has the DNA TGTGCCAGCAGAAATCCTTCCGGGACAGGGGGCGGTAAAGCTTTCTTT.

The CDR3 coding sequence is TGCGCCAGCAGCCAAGACCCGACAGTACTGATTTCCTCCTACGAGCAGTACTTC. Translating it yields CASSQDPTVLISSYEQYF. This chain joins TRBV4-1 and TRBJ2-7, with D perhaps matching TRBD1 (5 bases). V lost 0 bases, J lost 0 bases, and 18 bases lay in between. This CDR3 has 18 residues. Germline V gene data show CDR1 as MGHRA and CDR2 as YSYEKL.

In the case of this clone: Additional DNA sequences in this sample encode the identical CDR3. The chain combines TRBV7-2 with TRBJ1-2; no definite D call. Germline lookup yields CDR1 SGHTA and CDR2 FQGNSA. With 1 base removed from V and 7 bases from J, the gap between germline ends came to 10 bases. The CDR3 runs to 13 residues. CDR3 loop: CASSLDGNGGYTF. The CDR3 region has the DNA TGTGCCAGCAGCTTAGACGGGAATGGTGGCTACACCTTC.

The chain has TRBV27 and TRBJ2-7; 7 bases are a match to TRBD1. The germline gives CDR1 MNHEY, CDR2 SMNVEV (reference sequence). The CDR3 spans 16 residues. V lost 4 bases, J lost 3 bases, and 12 bases stayed unmatched. CDR3 in amino acids: CASSYSRQGSDYEQYF. CDR3 nucleotide sequence: TGTGCCAGCAGTTACTCTCGACAGGGTTCCGACTACGAGCAGTACTTC.